This entry describes one T cell receptor beta chain. In the PCR, 60 Vbeta and 13 Jbeta primers were used. The table came from immunoSEQ multiplex PCR; TCRdb's copy has only in-frame clones and leaves some out. The data hold approximately 130,000 clones, with about four fifths observed a single time. This entry is derived from a study of cytomegalovirus exposure and HLA in healthy donors. The CDR3 is 13 residues long. Germline CDR1 is LGHNA and CDR2 is YNFKEQ. Trimming pared 4 bases from V and 5 bases from J, leaving 11 bases between. The sequence derives from a woman in her thirties or forties in good health and CMV-seronegative. The material sequenced was PBMCs. V is TRBV4-2 and J is TRBJ2-5, with D unclear. As DNA, the CDR3 is TGTGCCAGCAGCCGTCCCGGTCTGGAGACCCAGTACTTC. This translates into CASSRPGLETQYF.